These 7 T cell receptor beta chains share one sample of origin, sequenced in a study of shared clonotypes between healthy human individuals. Naive CD8 cells were CD45RO-negative, positively selected for CCR7, excluding terminally differentiated effector memory CD45RA+ cells. Using immunoSEQ multiplex PCR, the repertoire was profiled, and TCRdb retains in-frame clones only, with some absent. The table has millions of clones, approximately 95% seen once; the top ten hold more than 0.95%. Input material: naive CD8+ T cells sorted from blood. The receptors derive from a man in his late teens or twenties in good health.

Comment on this clone: This sample also contains other DNA sequences that code for the same CDR3. V and J are TRBV7-8 and TRBJ2-7; D unclear. The CDR3 contains 12 residues. V lost 2 bases to trimming and J lost 4 bases, with 6 bases between them. Germline CDR1 SGHVS, CDR2 FQNEAQ. The CDR3 reads CASSLRTYEQYF. CDR3 nucleotide sequence: TGTGCCAGCAGCTTAAGGACGTACGAGCAGTACTTC. The full variable domain, rest sourced from reference TRBV7-8 and TRBJ2-7, is GAGVSQSPRYKVAKRGQDVALRCDPISGHVSLFWYQQALGQGPEFLTYFQNEAQLDKSGLPSDRFFAERPEGSVSTLKIQRTQQEDSAVYLCASSLRTYEQYFGPGTRLTVT.

The chain employs TRBV28 and TRBJ1-5; D is unclear. With 4 bases removed from V and 7 bases from J, the gap between germline ends came to 11 bases. CDR1 MDHEN and CDR2 SYDVKM come from the germline V gene. There are 13 residues in the CDR3. CDR3 residues: CASSSGMGQPQHF. The CDR3 DNA is TGTGCCAGCAGTTCTGGAATGGGGCAGCCCCAGCATTTT.

The chain recombines TRBV9 with TRBJ2-1; no clear D. Germline CDR1 SGDLS, CDR2 YYNGEE. The V end lost 0 bases, the J end lost 10 bases, and 14 bases lay between the germline ends. This CDR3 is 14 amino acids long. Here the CDR3 DNA reads TGTGCCAGCAGCGTAGGTCTCGGAGCGATCGAGCAGTTCTTC. Translation gives CASSVGLGAIEQFF.

Only one count was recorded for this clone. This sequence joins TRBV27 and TRBJ1-1; D call uncertain. V lost 4 bases to trimming and J lost 6 bases, with 12 bases between them. From germline, CDR1 is MNHEY and CDR2 SMNVEV (reference sequence). The CDR3 sequence is 13 residues long. The CDR3 here is CASSSTEFSEAFF. Written as DNA, the CDR3 is TGTGCCAGCAGTTCAACCGAGTTCTCTGAAGCTTTCTTT.

Details on this clone: At the DNA level, this CDR3 is encoded by other sequences in the same sample as well. The chain carries TRBV2 and TRBJ2-7; D is uncertain. Trimming stripped 0 bases from V and 4 bases from J, with 7 bases between. The CDR3 runs 13 residues. The germline V gene has CDR1 SNHLY and CDR2 FYNNEI. The CDR3 loop reads CASSEAQSYEQYF. The CDR3 nucleotides read TGTGCCAGCAGTGAAGCGCAGAGTTACGAGCAGTACTTC. Full variable domain (outside the CDR3, taken from reference TRBV2 and TRBJ2-7): EPEVTQTPSHQVTQMGQEVILRCVPISNHLYFYWYRQILGQKVEFLVSFYNNEISEKSEIFDDQFSVERPDGSNFTLKIRSTKLEDSAMYFCASSEAQSYEQYFGPGTRLTVT.

The chain employs TRBV7-6 and TRBJ2-5; D might be TRBD2 (6 bases). Germline CDR1 reads SGHVS; CDR2 reads FNYEAQ. V lost 5 bases to trimming and J lost 3 bases, with 16 bases between them. The CDR3 has 15 residues. DNA of the CDR3: TGTGCCAGCAGCGTACCCGTCGGGGGTAAAGAGACCCAGTACTTC. Its protein product is CASSVPVGGKETQYF.

This clone was recorded only once. The chain is built from TRBV28 and TRBJ1-2; perhaps TRBD1 as D (6 bases). V lost 2 bases and J lost 6, with 13 bases in between. The germline CDR1 and CDR2 sequences are MDHEN and SYDVKM. The CDR3 sequence is 14 residues long. The CDR3 is CASSLTGRADGYTF. CDR3 coding DNA: TGTGCCAGCAGTTTAACAGGGAGGGCGGATGGCTACACCTTC.